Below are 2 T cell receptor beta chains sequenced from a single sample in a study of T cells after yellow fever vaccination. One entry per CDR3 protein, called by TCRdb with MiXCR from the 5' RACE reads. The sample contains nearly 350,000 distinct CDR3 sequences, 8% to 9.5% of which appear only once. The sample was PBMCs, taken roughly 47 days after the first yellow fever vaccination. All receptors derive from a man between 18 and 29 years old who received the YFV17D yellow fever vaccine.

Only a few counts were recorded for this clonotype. The CDR3 region is CASRTSREGNIQYF. CDR3 nucleotide sequence: TGTGCCAGCAGAACCTCCAGGGAAGGAAACATTCAGTACTTC. V gene TRBV6-1 combines with J gene TRBJ2-4; maybe TRBD1 (5 bases). Trimming pared 6 bases from V and 6 bases from J, leaving 15 bases between. The CDR3 runs to 14 residues. Germline-derived CDR1 and CDR2 are MNHNS and SASEGT.

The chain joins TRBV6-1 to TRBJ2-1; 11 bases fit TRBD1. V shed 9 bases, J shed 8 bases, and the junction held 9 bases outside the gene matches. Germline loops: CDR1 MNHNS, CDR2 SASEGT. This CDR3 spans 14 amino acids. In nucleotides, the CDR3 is TGTGCCAGTTCGGGGACAGGGGGAATAGATGAGCAGTTCTTC. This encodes CASSGTGGIDEQFF.